Each of the 19 T cell receptor beta chains below was sequenced from the same sample in a study of control samples from healthy donors and cancer patients. Data came from immunoSEQ multiplex PCR; TCRdb stores just in-frame clones and leaves some out. This table has 100,000 or so clones, around 89% appearing once. Material: blood. The receptors derive from a man in his thirties or forties in good health.

The chain is built from TRBV12-3 or TRBV12-4 and TRBJ1-4; D is undetermined. V was pared by 7 bases and J by 4 bases, with 10 bases between. The CDR3 is 13 residues long. For the CDR3, the DNA is TGTGCCAGCACCCTCGGAGGTAATGAAAAACTGTTTTTT. Protein: CASTLGGNEKLFF.

This chain links TRBV19 with TRBJ1-1; D unresolved. The CDR3 runs to 11 residues. Germline CDR1 is LNHDA and CDR2 is SQIVND (reference sequence). Between the trimmed V and J ends, which lost 2 bases and 9 bases, there was a span of 7 bases. CDR3 residues: CASSIKHQAFF. The CDR3 nucleotides are TGTGCCAGTAGTATAAAACACCAAGCTTTCTTT.

The chain joins TRBV4-1 to TRBJ1-6; no definite D call. CDR1 is MGHRA and CDR2 is YSYEKL in the germline V gene. This CDR3 spans 15 amino acids. V dropped 4 bases and J dropped 7 bases, with 14 bases sitting between them. The CDR3 DNA reads as TGCGCCAGCAGCCTCGTAGCCGTCCCCAATTCACCCCTCCACTTT. This sequence encodes CASSLVAVPNSPLHF.

This chain connects TRBV3-1 (or the pseudogene TRBV3-2) to TRBJ2-1; 8 positions agree with TRBD2. CDR3 length: 15 amino acids. Per the germline V gene, CDR1 is LGHDT and CDR2 is YNNKEL (reference sequence). V lost 0 bases, J lost 13 bases, and 11 bases stayed unmatched. CDR3 nucleotides: TGTGCCAGCAGCCAAGATACGTCATCCGGGAGGGTTCAGTTCTTC. Protein: CASSQDTSSGRVQFF.

This clone was found many times. J is TRBJ1-2 and V is TRBV4-1; D remains unclear. CDR1 and CDR2 (germline): MGHRA, YSYEKL. Trimming took off 1 base at V and 4 bases at J, with 16 bases between the two ends. This CDR3 spans 16 amino acids. CDR3 bases: TGCGCCAGCAGCCAAGCCGCCCATCAGGTTACCTATGGCTACACCTTC. Amino acid sequence: CASSQAAHQVTYGYTF.

The chain's CDR3 is CASSPWGVRGEQFF. DNA for the CDR3: TGTGCCAGCAGCCCGTGGGGGGTGAGAGGTGAGCAGTTCTTC. This rearrangement joins TRBV3-1 (or the pseudogene TRBV3-2) to TRBJ2-1; tentatively, D is TRBD2 (6 bases). This CDR3 region has 14 residues. Trimming left V 4 bases short and J 9 bases short, with 16 bases between. Germline CDR1 is LGHDT and CDR2 is YNNKEL (reference sequence).

This rearrangement joins TRBV5-6 to TRBJ2-3; D is unresolved. In germline, CDR1 is SGHDT, CDR2 YYEEEE. V was cut by 0 bases and J by 6 bases, with 8 bases left in between. The CDR3 is 13 residues long. In DNA form, the CDR3 reads TGTGCCAGCAGCTTGGGAGGTTTTGATACGCAGTATTTT. This sequence encodes CASSLGGFDTQYF.

This chain links TRBV5-1 with TRBJ2-3, with a weak D call TRBD2 (7 bases). The germline V gene encodes CDR1 SGHRS and CDR2 YFSETQ. Between the trimmed V and J ends, which lost 4 bases and 4 bases, there was a span of 13 bases. The CDR3 runs 14 residues. As DNA, the CDR3 is TGCGCCAGCAGCCTAGGCGGGGGCGCAGATACGCAGTATTTT. It specifies CASSLGGGADTQYF.

In its sample, this clone was seen once. This chain joins TRBV24-1 and TRBJ2-1; 11 positions agree with TRBD2. CDR1 and CDR2 from the germline V gene are KGHDR and SFDVKD. The length of the CDR3 is 16 residues. The J segment lost 4 bases and the V segment lost 2 bases, leaving 3 bases of the junction unmatched. The CDR3 region is CATSDSGTSGYNEQFF. The CDR3, as DNA: TGTGCCACCAGTGATTCCGGGACTAGCGGATACAATGAGCAGTTCTTC.

The chain joins TRBV11-2 to TRBJ2-7; TRBD2 matches 8 bases. This CDR3 comprises 20 residues. Germline trimming cut 0 bases from V and 3 bases from J; bases unmatched to any gene: 19. Per the germline V gene, CDR1 is SGHAT and CDR2 is FQNNGV. CDR3 DNA sequence: TGTGCCAGCAGCTTAGAATCCCCCGGGACTAGAGTGTATGGTGACTACGAGCAGTACGTC. Translating it yields CASSLESPGTRVYGDYEQYV.

The chain employs TRBV28 and TRBJ2-3; D is possibly TRBD1 (5 bases). With 1 base removed from V and 5 bases from J, the gap between germline ends came to 10 bases. The CDR3 length is 14 residues. Germline loops: CDR1 MDHEN, CDR2 SYDVKM. The CDR3 DNA sequence: TGTGCCAGCAGTTTATTCCAGGGAAAAGATACGCAGTATTTT. Translated, it gives CASSLFQGKDTQYF.

This rearrangement joins TRBV6-2 or TRBV6-3 to TRBJ1-2; no clear D. V dropped 5 bases and J dropped 8 bases, with 15 bases sitting between them. This CDR3 comprises 13 residues. In germline, CDR1 is MNHEY, CDR2 SVGEGT. CDR3 loop: CASSDLQRRGYTF. The CDR3, as DNA: TGTGCCAGCAGTGACTTACAGCGTCGGGGCTACACCTTC.

This clone came up once. In DNA, the CDR3 is TGTGCCTGGAGTGTGCACAATGAGCAGTTCTTC. Residues: CAWSVHNEQFF. V and J are TRBV30 and TRBJ2-1; D is unresolved. Germline CDR1 GTSNPN, CDR2 SVGIG (reference sequence). Deletions cut 0 bases from V and 5 bases from J, with 2 bases between. The CDR3 runs to 11 residues.

The V call is TRBV10-2, the J call TRBJ2-3; 13 bases match TRBD2. Trimming cost V 8 bases and J 5 bases; bases outside gene matches: 4. Germline lookup yields CDR1 WSHSY and CDR2 SAAADI. The CDR3 consists of 14 residues. CDR3 coding DNA: TGCGCCAGCCTTGGACTAGCGGGGGAAGATACGCAGTATTTT. This gives the protein CASLGLAGEDTQYF.

V is TRBV6-5 and J is TRBJ2-7; TRBD2 matches at 11 bases. The trim removed 7 bases at V and 4 bases at J, leaving 9 bases unmatched. Looked up from germline, CDR1 is MNHEY and CDR2 is SVGAGI. This CDR3 spans 15 amino acids. The CDR3 bases are TGTGCCAGCACCTTACTAGCGGGAGATTCTTACGAGCAGTACTTC. This sequence encodes CASTLLAGDSYEQYF.

This chain connects TRBV11-2 to TRBJ2-1; D possibly corresponds to TRBD1 (5 bases). The CDR3 contains 18 residues. Trimming took off 7 bases at V and 2 bases at J, with 24 bases between the two ends. Germline V gene sequence: CDR1 SGHAT, CDR2 FQNNGV. CDR3 residues: CASTLSTAISRAYNEQFF. CDR3 nucleotides: TGTGCCAGCACTTTGAGCACCGCGATATCCAGGGCCTACAATGAGCAGTTCTTC. Combining the CDR3 with reference TRBV11-2 and TRBJ2-1 gives the whole variable domain EAGVAQSPRYKIIEKRQSVAFWCNPISGHATLYWYQQILGQGPKLLIQFQNNGVVDDSQLPKDRFSAERLKGVDSTLKIQPAKLEDSAVYLCASTLSTAISRAYNEQFFGPGTRLTVL.

The chain joins TRBV5-1 to TRBJ2-3, with 8 bases that match TRBD1. The CDR3 is made up of 16 amino acids. J lost 3 bases, V lost 5 bases, and 11 bases had no gene match. The V gene's germline CDR1 is SGHRS and CDR2 YFSETQ. CDR3 sequence reads: CASSIVSGTGTDTQYF. In nucleotides, the CDR3 is TGCGCCAGCAGTATCGTCTCCGGGACAGGTACAGATACGCAGTATTTT.

This rearrangement joins TRBV20-1 to TRBJ1-5; perhaps TRBD1 as D (5 bases). V was pared by 3 bases and J by 2 bases, with 17 bases between. CDR1 and CDR2 (germline): DFQATT, SNEGSKA (reference sequence). There are 16 residues in the CDR3. CDR3 protein: CSASSFSGTGNQPQHF. The CDR3 bases are TGCAGTGCTAGTTCTTTTTCAGGGACGGGCAATCAGCCCCAGCATTTT.

The chain has TRBV5-5 and TRBJ2-7; TRBD1 agrees at 8 bases. Germline CDR1 SGHKS, CDR2 YYEKEE (reference sequence). CDR3 size: 15 residues. After removal of 0 bases from V and 2 bases from J, the junction contained 4 bases not matched to a gene. The CDR3 sequence is CASSLVGQDPYEQYF. The CDR3 DNA sequence: TGTGCCAGCAGCTTGGTGGGACAGGATCCCTACGAGCAGTACTTC.